This entry lists 18 T cell receptor beta chains sequenced from one sample in a study of cytomegalovirus exposure and HLA in healthy donors. Assay used: immunoSEQ multiplex PCR; TCRdb lists only in-frame clones, some missing. The repertoire consists of over 200,000 clones, with over 65% occurring once and the leading ten covering 5.5% to 7%. The specimen was PBMCs. The source is a woman between 18 and 29 years old in good health and CMV-seronegative.

CDR3 bases: TGTGCCAGCAGCCAAGGACAGGGGAGTTCCATTCAGTACTTC. It is translated as CASSQGQGSSIQYF. The V call is TRBV27, the J call TRBJ2-4; 9 nucleotides align to TRBD1. Germline V gene sequence: CDR1 MNHEY, CDR2 SMNVEV (reference sequence). The trim removed 6 bases at V and 9 bases at J, leaving 9 bases unmatched. The CDR3 loop spans 14 amino acids.

The rearrangement links TRBV2 to TRBJ2-7; possible D gene TRBD1, 6 bases. Deletions cut 1 base from V and 0 bases from J, with 7 bases between. Germline V gives CDR1 SNHLY, CDR2 FYNNEI. The length of the CDR3 is 14 residues. CDR3 coding DNA: TGTGCCAGCAGTGAAGACAGGGACTCCTACGAGCAGTACTTC. It encodes CASSEDRDSYEQYF.

The V call is TRBV9, the J call TRBJ2-7, with TRBD2 identical over 7 bases. CDR1 and CDR2 (germline): SGDLS, YYNGEE. The V and J ends lost 0 bases and 4 bases, in that order; junction bases with no gene match: 7. The CDR3 spans 15 residues. In DNA, the CDR3 is TGTGCCAGCAGCGTAGATGCTAGCGGCCCGTACGAGCAGTACTTC. It is translated as CASSVDASGPYEQYF.

Remarks on this clone: Within the sample, other DNA sequences also encode this same CDR3. The V gene is TRBV9, the J gene TRBJ1-6; D is uncertain. Germline assignment: CDR1 SGDLS and CDR2 YYNGEE. The CDR3 is 16 residues long. V lost 0 bases and J lost 0, with 7 bases in between. The DNA for the CDR3 is TGTGCCAGCAGCGTAGGTCCCAGCTCCTATAATTCACCCCTCCACTTT. It specifies CASSVGPSSYNSPLHF.

A few counts support this clone. The chain recombines TRBV2 with TRBJ1-1; maybe TRBD1 (5 bases). The germline gives CDR1 SNHLY, CDR2 FYNNEI. V was trimmed by 3 bases and J by 5 bases, leaving 13 bases between them. This CDR3 spans 14 amino acids. The DNA for the CDR3 is TGTGCCAGCAGTGAGCAGGGACCCGGGACTGAAGCTTTCTTT. Translating gives CASSEQGPGTEAFF.

The rearrangement uses TRBV29-1 and TRBJ1-1; D gene ambiguous. V was trimmed by 7 bases and J by 1 base, leaving 4 bases between them. The germline V gene encodes CDR1 SQVTM and CDR2 ANQGSEA. The CDR3 loop spans 10 amino acids. Written as DNA, the CDR3 is TGCAGCGCCAAGAACACTGAAGCTTTCTTT. It encodes CSAKNTEAFF.

The gene calls are TRBV13 and TRBJ2-3; D is possibly TRBD2 (5 bases). Trimming shortened V by 3 bases and J by 3 bases, and 13 bases separated the two germline ends. Germline V lookup: CDR1 PRHDT, CDR2 FYEKMQ (reference sequence). There are 15 residues in the CDR3. The CDR3 loop reads CASSFERIITDTQYF. Here the CDR3 DNA reads TGTGCCAGCAGCTTCGAGCGGATAATAACAGATACGCAGTATTTT.

V usage is TRBV11-3 and J usage is TRBJ2-5; D is uncertain. The CDR3 sequence is 14 residues long. Germline V lookup: CDR1 SGHNT, CDR2 YENEEA. The ends were cut back, 1 base at V and 1 base at J, with 7 bases in the middle. CDR3 DNA: TGTGCCAGCAGCTTAGGTCCCTTCCAAGAGACCCAGTACTTC. It translates to CASSLGPFQETQYF.

The V call is TRBV5-1, the J call TRBJ2-7; 11 bases fit TRBD1. The J segment lost 4 bases and the V segment lost 6 bases, leaving 12 bases of the junction unmatched. Germline CDR1 SGHRS, CDR2 YFSETQ. The CDR3 covers 16 residues. CDR3 in DNA: TGCGCCAGCAACCCAGGTCTCCGGGACAGGGGGTACGAGCAGTACTTC. Residues: CASNPGLRDRGYEQYF. The whole variable domain, filled in from reference TRBV5-1 and TRBJ2-7, reads KAGVTQTPRYLIKTRGQQVTLSCSPISGHRSVSWYQQTPGQGLQFLFEYFSETQRNKGNFPGRFSGRQFSNSRSEMNVSTLELGDSALYLCASNPGLRDRGYEQYFGPGTRLTVT.

The chain is built from TRBV7-2 and TRBJ1-1; D might be TRBD1 (5 bases). The CDR3 has 12 amino acids. Germline V CDR1 and CDR2: SGHTA, FQGNSA. With 1 base removed from V and 6 bases from J, the gap between germline ends came to 6 bases. The DNA for the CDR3 is TGTGCCAGCAGCTTAGGGGGCCCTGAAGCTTTCTTT. As protein: CASSLGGPEAFF.

This clone was observed a single time. This chain links TRBV11-2 with TRBJ2-7, with D hard to call. The CDR3 is 13 amino acids. The V end lost 8 bases, the J end lost 2 bases, and 13 bases lay between the germline ends. The germline gives CDR1 SGHAT, CDR2 FQNNGV. The CDR3 nucleotides are TGTGCCAGCTCCCCGGGTAGTCCCTACGAGCAGTACTTC. Protein: CASSPGSPYEQYF.

This clone was seen more than once but under ten times. The chain carries TRBV19 and TRBJ2-2; maybe TRBD2 (7 bases). Germline-derived CDR1 and CDR2 are LNHDA and SQIVND (reference sequence). This CDR3 region has 16 residues. V lost 8 bases and J lost 5, with 21 bases in between. The chain's CDR3 is CASRPGGGQGTGELFF. The CDR3 bases are TGTGCCAGTCGACCAGGCGGGGGCCAGGGGACCGGGGAGCTGTTTTTT. The full variable domain, rest sourced from reference TRBV19 and TRBJ2-2, is DGGITQSPKYLFRKEGQNVTLSCEQNLNHDAMYWYRQDPGQGLRLIYYSQIVNDFQKGDIAEGYSVSREKKESFPLTVTSAQKNPTAFYLCASRPGGGQGTGELFFGEGSRLTVL.

The V call is TRBV5-1, the J call TRBJ2-1; D is unclear. With 4 bases removed from V and 5 bases from J, the gap between germline ends came to 13 bases. The CDR3 contains 14 residues. Germline CDR1 and CDR2: SGHRS and YFSETQ. The CDR3 DNA is TGCGCCAGCAGCCCTCTTACTGGGGACAATGAGCAGTTCTTC. It is translated as CASSPLTGDNEQFF. The entire variable domain, with the rest obtained from reference TRBV5-1 and TRBJ2-1, is as follows: KAGVTQTPRYLIKTRGQQVTLSCSPISGHRSVSWYQQTPGQGLQFLFEYFSETQRNKGNFPGRFSGRQFSNSRSEMNVSTLELGDSALYLCASSPLTGDNEQFFGPGTRLTVL.

This rearrangement joins TRBV7-8 to TRBJ2-1, with TRBD2 matching over 7 bases. Germline V lookup: CDR1 SGHVS, CDR2 FQNEAQ. This CDR3 contains 17 residues. Germline trimming cut 3 bases from V and 1 base from J; bases unmatched to any gene: 9. Written as DNA, the CDR3 is TGTGCCAGCAGCTTTAGGCTTGCGGGGGAGTCCTACAATGAGCAGTTCTTC. Translated, it gives CASSFRLAGESYNEQFF.

J is TRBJ2-5 and V is TRBV27; D remains unclear. The CDR3 contains 13 residues. Trimming took off 1 base at V and 2 bases at J, with 5 bases between the two ends. Per germline, CDR1 MNHEY and CDR2 SMNVEV (reference sequence). This chain's CDR3 is CASSLWRQETQYF. CDR3 sequence (DNA): TGTGCCAGCAGTTTATGGCGACAAGAGACCCAGTACTTC.

The rearrangement joins TRBV5-4 to TRBJ2-7; 7 nucleotides match TRBD2. Trimming took 4 bases from V and 6 from J; bases not matched to a gene: 13. CDR3 size: 15 residues. Germline assignment: CDR1 SGHNT and CDR2 YYREEE (reference sequence). DNA of the CDR3: TGTGCCAGCAGCCCCATTCCCAGCGGGGAAGGCGAGCAGTACTTC. It is translated as CASSPIPSGEGEQYF.

The CDR3, as DNA: TGTGCCAGCAGTTCGGGACCATCCCAAGAGACCCAGTACTTC. This sequence encodes CASSSGPSQETQYF. The chain links TRBV27 to TRBJ2-5; TRBD1 or TRBD2 may be the D gene (5 bases each). Germline assignment: CDR1 MNHEY and CDR2 SMNVEV (reference sequence). This CDR3 is 14 amino acids long. V lost 4 bases, J lost 1 base, and 10 bases lay in between.

CDR3 amino acids: CASRGTSGGADTQYF. The CDR3 DNA reads TGTGCCAGCAGGGGGACTAGCGGGGGTGCAGATACGCAGTATTTT. This chain uses TRBV28 with TRBJ2-3; 14 nucleotides match TRBD2. J was trimmed by 4 bases and V by 6 bases; bases with no gene match: 3. Germline values: CDR1 MDHEN, CDR2 SYDVKM. This CDR3 is 15 amino acids long.